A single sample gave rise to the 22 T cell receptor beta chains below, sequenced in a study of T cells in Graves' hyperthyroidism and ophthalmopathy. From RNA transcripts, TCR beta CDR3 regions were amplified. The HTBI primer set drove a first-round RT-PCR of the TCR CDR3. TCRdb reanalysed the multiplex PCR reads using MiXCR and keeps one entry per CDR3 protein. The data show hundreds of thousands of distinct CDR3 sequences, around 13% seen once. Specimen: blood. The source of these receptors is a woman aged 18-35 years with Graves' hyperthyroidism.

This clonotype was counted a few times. The CDR3: CASSSTRQGAITGELFF. DNA of the CDR3: TGTGCCAGCAGCTCGACTCGACAGGGGGCGATCACCGGGGAGCTGTTTTTT. The V call is TRBV7-8, the J call TRBJ2-2, with 10 bases matching TRBD1. The CDR3 runs 17 residues. Looked up from germline, CDR1 is SGHVS and CDR2 is FQNEAQ. V was clipped by 4 bases and J by 4 bases; unmatched bases: 9.

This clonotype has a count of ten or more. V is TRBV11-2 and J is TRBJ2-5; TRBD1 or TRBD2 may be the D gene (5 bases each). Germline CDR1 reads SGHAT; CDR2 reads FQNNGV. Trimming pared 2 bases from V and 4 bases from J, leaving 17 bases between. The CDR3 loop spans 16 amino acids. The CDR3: CASSLFRAERGETQYF. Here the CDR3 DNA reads TGTGCCAGCAGCTTATTTCGGGCGGAGAGGGGAGAGACCCAGTACTTC.

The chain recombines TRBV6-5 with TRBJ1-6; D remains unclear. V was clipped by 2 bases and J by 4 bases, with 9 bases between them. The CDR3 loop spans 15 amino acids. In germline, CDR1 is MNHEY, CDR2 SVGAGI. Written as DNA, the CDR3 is TGTGCCAGCAGTTACAACGGGCCTTATAATTCACCCCTCCACTTT. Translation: CASSYNGPYNSPLHF.

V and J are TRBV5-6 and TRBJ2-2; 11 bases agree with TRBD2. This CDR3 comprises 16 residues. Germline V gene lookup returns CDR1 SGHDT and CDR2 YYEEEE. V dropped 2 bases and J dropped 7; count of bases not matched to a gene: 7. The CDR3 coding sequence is TGTGCCAGCAGCTTATTAGCGGGAGGGACCGACGGGGAGCTGTTTTTT. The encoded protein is CASSLLAGGTDGELFF.

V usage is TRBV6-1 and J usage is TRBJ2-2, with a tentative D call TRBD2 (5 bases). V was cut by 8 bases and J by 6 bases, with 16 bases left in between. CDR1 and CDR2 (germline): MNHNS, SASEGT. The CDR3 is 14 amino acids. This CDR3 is CASRGGLHAGELFF. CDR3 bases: TGTGCCAGCCGGGGTGGGTTACACGCCGGGGAGCTGTTTTTT.

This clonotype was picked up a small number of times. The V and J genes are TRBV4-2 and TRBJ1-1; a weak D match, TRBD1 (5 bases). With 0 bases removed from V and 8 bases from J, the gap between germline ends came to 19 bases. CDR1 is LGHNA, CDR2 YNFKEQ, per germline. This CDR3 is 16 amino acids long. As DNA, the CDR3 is TGTGCCAGCAGCCAAGATCAGGGCAGGCCCTCGGCGGAAGCTTTCTTT. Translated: CASSQDQGRPSAEAFF.

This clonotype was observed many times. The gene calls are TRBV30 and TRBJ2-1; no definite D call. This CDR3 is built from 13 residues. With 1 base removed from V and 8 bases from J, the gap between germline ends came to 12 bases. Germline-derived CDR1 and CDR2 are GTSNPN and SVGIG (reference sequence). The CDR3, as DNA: TGTGCCTGGAGTGGGCTAGGTTGGGATGAGCAGTTCTTC. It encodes CAWSGLGWDEQFF.

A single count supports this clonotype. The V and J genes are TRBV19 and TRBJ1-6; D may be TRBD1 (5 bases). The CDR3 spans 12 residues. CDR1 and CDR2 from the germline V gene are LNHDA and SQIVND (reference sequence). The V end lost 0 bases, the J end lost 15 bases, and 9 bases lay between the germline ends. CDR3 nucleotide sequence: TGTGCCAGTAGTATAGATGGGGGTCTCCTCCACTTT. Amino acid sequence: CASSIDGGLLHF.

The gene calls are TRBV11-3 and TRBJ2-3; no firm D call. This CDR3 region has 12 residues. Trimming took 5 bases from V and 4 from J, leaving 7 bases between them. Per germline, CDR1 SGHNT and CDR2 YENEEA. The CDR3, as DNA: TGTGCCAGCAGCGAGCCCCCAGATACGCAGTATTTT. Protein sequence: CASSEPPDTQYF.

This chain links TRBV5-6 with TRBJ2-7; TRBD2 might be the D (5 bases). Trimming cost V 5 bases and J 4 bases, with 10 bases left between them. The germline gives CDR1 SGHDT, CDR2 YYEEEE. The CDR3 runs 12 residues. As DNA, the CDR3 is TGTGCCAGCAGAGAACGGGGTTACGAGCAGTACTTC. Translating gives CASRERGYEQYF.

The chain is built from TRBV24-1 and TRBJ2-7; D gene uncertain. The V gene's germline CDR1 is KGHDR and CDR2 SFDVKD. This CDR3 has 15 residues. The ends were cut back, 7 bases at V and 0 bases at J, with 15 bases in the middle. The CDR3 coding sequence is TGTGCCACCAGAGCCCCTCGAGAAGACTCCTACGAGCAGTACTTC. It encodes CATRAPREDSYEQYF.

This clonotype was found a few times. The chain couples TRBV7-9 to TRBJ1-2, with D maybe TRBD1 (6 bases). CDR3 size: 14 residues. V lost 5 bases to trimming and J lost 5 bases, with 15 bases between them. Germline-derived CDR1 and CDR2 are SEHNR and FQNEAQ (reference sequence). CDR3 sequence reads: CASSPPGQDYGYTF. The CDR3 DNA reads TGTGCCAGCAGCCCCCCGGGACAAGATTATGGCTACACCTTC. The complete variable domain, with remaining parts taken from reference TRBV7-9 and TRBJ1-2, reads DTGVSQNPRHKITKRGQNVTFRCDPISEHNRLYWYRQTLGQGPEFLTYFQNEAQLEKSRLLSDRFSAERPKGSFSTLEIQRTEQGDSAMYLCASSPPGQDYGYTFGSGTRLTVV.

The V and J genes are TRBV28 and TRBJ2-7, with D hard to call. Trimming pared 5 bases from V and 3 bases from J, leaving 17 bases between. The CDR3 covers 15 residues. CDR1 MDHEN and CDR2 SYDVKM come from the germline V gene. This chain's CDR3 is CASSPRPYLVYEQYF. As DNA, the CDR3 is TGTGCCAGCAGTCCCCGTCCATACCTCGTCTACGAGCAGTACTTC. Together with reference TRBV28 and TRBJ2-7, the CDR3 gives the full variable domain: DVKVTQSSRYLVKRTGEKVFLECVQDMDHENMFWYRQDPGLGLRLIYFSYDVKMKEKGDIPEGYSVSREKKERFSLILESASTNQTSMYLCASSPRPYLVYEQYFGPGTRLTVT.

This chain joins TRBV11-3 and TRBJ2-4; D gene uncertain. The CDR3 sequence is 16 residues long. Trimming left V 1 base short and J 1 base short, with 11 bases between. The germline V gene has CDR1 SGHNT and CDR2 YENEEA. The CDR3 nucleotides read TGTGCCAGCAGCTTAGCCTCAGGCAGGGCCAAAAACATTCAGTACTTC. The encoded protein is CASSLASGRAKNIQYF.

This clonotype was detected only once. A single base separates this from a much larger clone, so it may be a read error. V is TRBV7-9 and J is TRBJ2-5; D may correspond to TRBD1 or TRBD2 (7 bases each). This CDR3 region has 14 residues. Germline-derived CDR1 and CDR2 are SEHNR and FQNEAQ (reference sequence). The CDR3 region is CAGRGGSSQETQYF. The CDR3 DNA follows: TGTGCCGGCAGGGGGGGGAGTTCCCAAGAGACCCAGTACTTC.

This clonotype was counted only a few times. CDR3: CASSIRDQLTDTQYF. DNA for the CDR3: TGTGCCAGTAGTATCCGGGACCAACTCACAGATACGCAGTATTTT. This chain joins TRBV19 and TRBJ2-3, with D possibly called TRBD1 or TRBD2 (5 bases each). Trimming shortened V by 3 bases and J by 2 bases, and 12 bases separated the two germline ends. CDR1 and CDR2 from the germline V gene are LNHDA and SQIVND (reference sequence). CDR3 length equals 15 residues.

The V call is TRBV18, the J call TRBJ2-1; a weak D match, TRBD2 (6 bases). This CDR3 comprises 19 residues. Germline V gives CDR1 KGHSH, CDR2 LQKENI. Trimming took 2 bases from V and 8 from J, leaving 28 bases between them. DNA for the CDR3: TGTGCCAGCTCACCAGCGGAGACTGAGACGGGAGCCACGTTCCATGAGCAGTTCTTC. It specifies CASSPAETETGATFHEQFF.

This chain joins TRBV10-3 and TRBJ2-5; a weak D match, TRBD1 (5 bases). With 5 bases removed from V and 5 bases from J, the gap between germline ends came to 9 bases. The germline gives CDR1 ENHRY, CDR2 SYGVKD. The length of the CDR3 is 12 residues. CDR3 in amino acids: CAISRGAETQYF. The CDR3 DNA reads TGTGCCATCAGTAGGGGTGCGGAGACCCAGTACTTC.

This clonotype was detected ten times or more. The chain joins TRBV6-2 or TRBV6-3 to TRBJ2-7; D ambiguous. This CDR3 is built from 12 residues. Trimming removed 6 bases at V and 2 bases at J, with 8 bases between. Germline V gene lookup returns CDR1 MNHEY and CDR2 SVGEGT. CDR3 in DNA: TGTGCCAGCAGCCACAATACCTACGAGCAGTACTTC. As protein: CASSHNTYEQYF.

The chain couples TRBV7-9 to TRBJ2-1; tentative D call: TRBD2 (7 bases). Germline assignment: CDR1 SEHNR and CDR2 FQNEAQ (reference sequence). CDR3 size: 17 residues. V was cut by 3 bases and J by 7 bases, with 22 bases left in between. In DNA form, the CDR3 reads TGTGCCAGCAGCTTGCTCAGGGGAGGGAGGGCCGAAAATGAGCAGTTCTTC. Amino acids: CASSLLRGGRAENEQFF.

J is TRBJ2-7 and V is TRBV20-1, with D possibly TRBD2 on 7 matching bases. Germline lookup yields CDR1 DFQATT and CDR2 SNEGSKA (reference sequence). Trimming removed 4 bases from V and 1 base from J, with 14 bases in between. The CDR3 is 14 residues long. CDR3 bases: TGCAGTGCTACGGGAAGGGGGGGGTCCTACGAGCAGTACTTC. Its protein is CSATGRGGSYEQYF.

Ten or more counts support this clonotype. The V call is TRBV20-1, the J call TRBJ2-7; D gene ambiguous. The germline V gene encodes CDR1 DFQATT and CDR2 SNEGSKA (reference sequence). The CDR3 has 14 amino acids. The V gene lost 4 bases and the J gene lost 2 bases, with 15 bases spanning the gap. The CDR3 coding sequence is TGCAGTGCTACCGTAGCTGCTCCTACCTACGAGCAGTACTTC. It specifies CSATVAAPTYEQYF.